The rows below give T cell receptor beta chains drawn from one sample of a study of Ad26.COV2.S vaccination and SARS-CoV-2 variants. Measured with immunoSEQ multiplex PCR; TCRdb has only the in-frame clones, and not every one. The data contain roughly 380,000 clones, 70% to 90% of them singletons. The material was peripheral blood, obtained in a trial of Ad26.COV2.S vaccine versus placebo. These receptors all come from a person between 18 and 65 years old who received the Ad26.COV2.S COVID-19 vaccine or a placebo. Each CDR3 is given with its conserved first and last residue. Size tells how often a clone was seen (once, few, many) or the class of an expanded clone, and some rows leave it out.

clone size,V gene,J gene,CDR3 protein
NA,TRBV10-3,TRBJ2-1,CASSTTFGLADNEQFF
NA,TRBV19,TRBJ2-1,CASPRDRGYSYNEQFF
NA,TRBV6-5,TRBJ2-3,CASSQTPPPSDTQYF
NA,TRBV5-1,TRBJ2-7,CASSPQTATYEQYF
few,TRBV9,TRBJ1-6,CASSPLLTAQNSPLHF
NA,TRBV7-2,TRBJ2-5,CASSPSTGPGETQYF
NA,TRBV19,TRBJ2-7,CASSTPESGRAPLYEQYF
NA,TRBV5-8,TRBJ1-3,CASTAGLSSGNTIYF
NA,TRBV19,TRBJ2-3,CASSTLLAGASDTQYF
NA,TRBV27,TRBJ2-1,CASSQGPGQGRVKQFF
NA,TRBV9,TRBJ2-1,CASSVVGGGPYNEQFF
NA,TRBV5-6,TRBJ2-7,CASSQARVGYEQYF
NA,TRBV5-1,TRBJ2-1,CASSYSGGPEQFF
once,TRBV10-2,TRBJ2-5,CASSESWGGETQYF
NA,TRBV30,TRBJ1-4,CAWSQGTGLEKLFF
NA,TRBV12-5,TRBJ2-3,CASGRIRGDTQYF
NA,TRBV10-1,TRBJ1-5,CASSESRNQPQHF
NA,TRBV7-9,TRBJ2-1,CASSFREKYEQFF
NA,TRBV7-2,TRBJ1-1,CASSLRVRGTNTEAFF
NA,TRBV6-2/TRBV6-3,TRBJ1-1,CASSQGLVLNTEAFF
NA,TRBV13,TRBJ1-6,CASSLGQGRSLHF
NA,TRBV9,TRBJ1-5,CASSGTIGQPQHF
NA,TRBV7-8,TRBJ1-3,CASSRSPGNTIYF
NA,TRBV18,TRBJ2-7,CASSSGQPYEQYF
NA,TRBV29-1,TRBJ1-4,CSVAGRANEKLFF
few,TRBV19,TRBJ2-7,CASGEQISSYEQYF
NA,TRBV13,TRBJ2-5,CASSWRTSGTQETQYF
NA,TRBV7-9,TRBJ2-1,CASSLGVAGGLVEQFF
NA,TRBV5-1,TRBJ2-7,CASSMMGPSYEQYF
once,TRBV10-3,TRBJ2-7,CAIRTGGAYEQYF
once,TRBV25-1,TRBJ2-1,CASSDLNEQFF
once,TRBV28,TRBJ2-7,CASSFLYTRVSYEQYF
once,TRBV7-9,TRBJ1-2,CASSDYSSGYTF
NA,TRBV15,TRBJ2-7,CATSRDPLQGSYEQYF
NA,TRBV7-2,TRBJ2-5,CASRQRTNTGTQYF
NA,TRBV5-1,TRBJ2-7,CASSTPRGEQYF
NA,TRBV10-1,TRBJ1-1,CASRQSLNTEAFF
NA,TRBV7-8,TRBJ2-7,CASSLGEVGFEQYF
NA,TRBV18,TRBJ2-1,CASSPNNGGAGNEQFF
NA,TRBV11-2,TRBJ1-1,CASTEIQGNTEAFF
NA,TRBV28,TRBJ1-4,CASSLGRQEEKLFF
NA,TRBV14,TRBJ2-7,CASSHPGTSGYEQYF
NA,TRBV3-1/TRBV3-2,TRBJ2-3,CASSRDDLAGEYTQYF
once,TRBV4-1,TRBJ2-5,CASSSDKQETQYF
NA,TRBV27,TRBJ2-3,CASSLSQGLAGGGDTDTQYF
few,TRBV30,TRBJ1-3,CAWSAVYSGNTIYF
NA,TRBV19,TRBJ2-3,CASSMDLGVTDTQYF